This TCR beta chain was sequenced during a study of cytomegalovirus exposure and HLA in healthy donors. A remark on this clone: The antigen is not known.

J lost 2 bases, V lost 4 bases, and 6 bases had no gene match. CDR1 and CDR2 from the germline V gene are LNHDA and SQIVND (reference sequence). The CDR3 consists of 15 residues. The donors were part of the roughly 130-subject validation cohort, which stood apart from the approximately 640-subject first cohort. Some clones are missing from TCRdb's copy, which holds only in-frame ones; the method was immunoSEQ multiplex PCR. The sample comprises about 400,000 clones, 80% to 90% of which are singletons, and 0.83% rests with the top ten. Study-wide findings and caveats: Cytomegalovirus status, reportedly, was diagnosed with high specificity and sensitivity by the classifier. Testing in vitro showed a few CMV-associated chains specific for CMV antigens. 164 TCR beta chains were listed as cytomegalovirus-associated.

The sample was PBMCs. The chain uses TRBV19 and TRBJ2-7, with TRBD2 matching 9 bases. The clonotype comes from a woman aged 18-29 years in good health and CMV-seronegative. CDR3 sequence reads: CASSTGPSGAYEQYF. In DNA, the CDR3 is TGTGCCAGTAGTACCGGGCCTAGCGGGGCCTACGAGCAGTACTTC.